These 18 T cell receptor beta chains originate from one sample sequenced in a study of T cells in Graves' hyperthyroidism and ophthalmopathy (dated by TCRdb to between 2018 and 2021). The library was produced with multiplex PCR. These reads were obtained on an Illumina HiSeq 2000. The TCR beta CDR3 regions were amplified from the RNA transcripts. The TCR CDR3 was subjected to a first round of RT-PCR using the HTBI primer set and the Qiagen OneStep RT-PCR kit. Through fastp at Q25 and MiXCR, TCRdb rebuilt clones from the public reads, retaining in-frame beta chains. Rows with one shared CDR3 protein collapse into an entry with the most common genes and DNA. The sample yields 450,000 to 700,000 distinct CDR3 sequences; around 45% were counted once. The biggest ten clones account for around 20% of the sample. Sequences were obtained from peripheral blood or thyroid tissue (not recorded which). The origin of the receptors is an adult woman with Graves' disease, either hyperthyroidism or ophthalmopathy (not recorded which).

This clonotype was detected many times. J is TRBJ1-2 and V is TRBV2, with D hard to call. The CDR3 is made up of 11 amino acids. Trimming removed 5 bases at V and 8 bases at J, with 9 bases between. CDR1 is SNHLY and CDR2 is FYNNEI in the germline V gene. The CDR3 loop is CASSIRSGYTF. DNA for the CDR3: TGTGCCAGCAGTATCAGAAGCGGCTACACCTTC.

In its sample, this clonotype was seen many times. The chain links TRBV20-1 to TRBJ2-7, with D possibly being TRBD1 (6 bases). V was cut by 0 bases and J by 4 bases, with 22 bases left in between. The CDR3 length is 17 residues. Per the germline V gene, CDR1 is DFQATT and CDR2 is SNEGSKA (reference sequence). This chain's CDR3 is CSARDQGFRSPGYEQYF. CDR3 DNA: TGCAGTGCTAGAGATCAGGGGTTTAGGAGTCCGGGTTACGAGCAGTACTTC.

This clonotype has a handful of counts. CDR3 coding DNA: TGTGCCAGCAGTTACGTCCGACGGCAGCCATACGAGCAGTACTTC. It yields the protein CASSYVRRQPYEQYF. The chain has TRBV6-2 or TRBV6-3 and TRBJ2-7; D is unresolved. The length of the CDR3 is 15 residues. Germline lookup yields CDR1 MNHEY and CDR2 SVGEGT. V gave up 2 bases and J gave up 4 bases, with 15 bases separating them.

V and J are TRBV2 and TRBJ1-5, with a tentative D call TRBD1 (6 bases). CDR3 length equals 14 residues. With 6 bases removed from V and 2 bases from J, the gap between germline ends came to 11 bases. CDR1 is SNHLY, CDR2 FYNNEI, per germline. CDR3 protein: CASRHRDGNQPQHF. CDR3 DNA sequence: TGTGCCAGCAGACACAGGGACGGCAATCAGCCCCAGCATTTT. Based on the CDR3 plus reference TRBV2 and TRBJ1-5, the full variable domain is EPEVTQTPSHQVTQMGQEVILRCVPISNHLYFYWYRQILGQKVEFLVSFYNNEISEKSEIFDDQFSVERPDGSNFTLKIRSTKLEDSAMYFCASRHRDGNQPQHFGDGTRLSIL.

At least ten counts were recorded for this clonotype. CDR3 in amino acids: CASSLERGHTGELFF. As DNA, the CDR3 is TGCGCCAGCAGCTTGGAACGGGGCCACACCGGGGAGCTGTTTTTT. The V gene is TRBV5-1, the J gene TRBJ2-2; the D gene could be TRBD1 or TRBD2 (5 bases each). V was shortened by 0 bases and J by 3 bases, with 9 bases between the two germline ends. The CDR3 has 15 residues. Germline CDR1 and CDR2: SGHRS and YFSETQ.

The chain is built from TRBV7-2 and TRBJ2-7; the match to TRBD2 covers 11 bases. This CDR3 comprises 14 residues. Per germline, CDR1 SGHTA and CDR2 FQGNSA. Unmatched junction bases numbered 4, after V lost 6 bases and J lost 3 bases. CDR3 residues: CASSKTSGNYEQYF. Here the CDR3 DNA reads TGTGCCAGCAGTAAGACTAGCGGGAACTACGAGCAGTACTTC. Filled out from reference TRBV7-2 and TRBJ2-7, the complete variable domain reads GAGVSQSPSNKVTEKGKDVELRCDPISGHTALYWYRQSLGQGLEFLIYFQGNSAPDKSGLPSDRFSAERTGGSVSTLTIQRTQQEDSAVYLCASSKTSGNYEQYFGPGTRLTVT.

The chain recombines TRBV20-1 with TRBJ1-4, with 8 bases fitting TRBD1. CDR1 DFQATT and CDR2 SNEGSKA come from the germline V gene (reference sequence). This CDR3 comprises 14 residues. The ends lost 6 bases at V and 7 bases at J; junction bases unmatched: 10. CDR3 sequence reads: CSARQPGGSEKLFF. The CDR3, as DNA: TGCAGTGCACGCCAACCAGGGGGCAGTGAAAAACTGTTTTTT.

The sample holds many counts of this clonotype. This sequence joins TRBV4-1 and TRBJ1-5; D not certain. Germline V gene lookup returns CDR1 MGHRA and CDR2 YSYEKL. Trimming took 1 base from V and 4 from J, leaving 11 bases between them. The CDR3 has 15 residues. The CDR3 region is CASSQGPQPNQPQHF. The DNA for the CDR3 is TGCGCCAGCAGCCAAGGTCCCCAGCCGAATCAGCCCCAGCATTTT.

This clonotype was counted ten times or more. As DNA, the CDR3 is TGTGCCAGCAGTAATAACTACGAGCAGTACTTC. Its translation is CASSNNYEQYF. V gene TRBV12-3 or TRBV12-4 combines with J gene TRBJ2-7; no clear D. The CDR3 covers 11 residues. V lost 5 bases, J lost 3 bases, and 5 bases lay in between.

This clonotype was counted a single time. A read error is likely, as this CDR3 ends without the conserved phenylalanine or tryptophan. CDR3 nucleotide sequence: TGTGCCAGCAGTGTAAAAGGGAACACTGAAGCTTTCCTT. This encodes CASSVKGNTEAFL. This chain uses TRBV6-6 with TRBJ1-1, with no clear D. Germline CDR1 reads MNHNY; CDR2 reads SVGAGI (reference sequence). V shed 5 bases and J shed 1 base, with 8 bases lying between them. The CDR3 contains 13 residues.

This clonotype was counted only a few times. The V gene is TRBV10-3, the J gene TRBJ2-7; D is uncertain. Germline loops: CDR1 ENHRY, CDR2 SYGVKD. The germline V and J ends were trimmed by 0 bases and 0 bases, with 6 bases remaining between them. The CDR3 loop spans 14 amino acids. CDR3 loop: CAISESVGSYEQYF. The CDR3 nucleotides are TGTGCCATCAGTGAGTCGGTAGGCTCCTACGAGCAGTACTTC.

This clonotype was counted at least ten times. This rearrangement joins TRBV19 to TRBJ1-5; possible D gene TRBD1, 5 bases. CDR3 size: 14 residues. The germline V and J ends were trimmed by 5 bases and 3 bases, with 11 bases remaining between them. The V gene's germline CDR1 is LNHDA and CDR2 SQIVND (reference sequence). The CDR3 DNA sequence: TGTGCCAGTAGTTGGGACCTCTACAATCAGCCCCAGCATTTT. Residues: CASSWDLYNQPQHF.

On this clonotype itself: A read error may account for a junction end that differs from germline. The genes are TRBV2 and TRBJ1-2, with D maybe TRBD1 (6 bases). Germline CDR1 is SNHLY and CDR2 is FYNNEI. This CDR3 spans 13 amino acids. In DNA form, the CDR3 reads TGTGCCATCAGTTCAGGGGCATTCTATGGCTACACCTTC. Amino acid sequence: CAISSGAFYGYTF.

CDR3 sequence: CSARQGSTNEKLFF. For the CDR3, the DNA is TGCAGCGCCCGACAGGGATCGACTAATGAAAAACTGTTTTTT. The chain is built from TRBV29-1 and TRBJ1-4; TRBD1 agrees at 7 bases. The CDR3 runs to 14 residues. Germline assignment: CDR1 SQVTM and CDR2 ANQGSEA. V shed 7 bases and J 2 bases; nucleotides not matched to a gene: 7.

CDR3 sequence: CASSSGPDNSPLHF. As DNA, the CDR3 is TGTGCCAGCAGTTCTGGCCCCGATAATTCACCCCTCCACTTT. The chain employs TRBV9 and TRBJ1-6; D remains unclear. Trimming removed 5 bases from V and 5 bases from J, with 11 bases in between. The CDR3 loop spans 14 amino acids. Germline-derived CDR1 and CDR2 are SGDLS and YYNGEE.

The V call is TRBV10-3, the J call TRBJ2-7, with 9 bases lining up with TRBD1. Germline V gene sequence: CDR1 ENHRY, CDR2 SYGVKD. V shed 8 bases, J shed 3 bases, and the junction held 14 bases outside the gene matches. This CDR3 contains 16 residues. The CDR3, as DNA: TGTGCCATCGCGGACAGGGGCGAACCGCCTTACTACGAGCAGTACTTC. Amino acids: CAIADRGEPPYYEQYF.

This clonotype was observed at least ten times. The rearrangement links TRBV12-3 or TRBV12-4 to TRBJ1-5; no clear D. The CDR3 loop spans 13 amino acids. The V end was cut by 1 base, the J end by 6 bases, with 7 bases between. The chain's CDR3 is CASSLGEIQPQHF. DNA for the CDR3: TGTGCCAGCAGTTTAGGGGAGATTCAGCCCCAGCATTTT.

This chain links TRBV2 with TRBJ2-7, with TRBD2 matching 8 bases. The CDR3 runs 15 residues. Germline CDR1 SNHLY, CDR2 FYNNEI. Trimming removed 6 bases from V and 7 bases from J; junction bases left unmatched: 14. The CDR3 spells CASRKAGVRGNEQYF. DNA of the CDR3: TGTGCCAGCAGGAAAGCGGGAGTTCGGGGCAATGAGCAGTACTTC.